This TCR beta chain was sequenced in a study of blood T cells in healthy people across ages (dated by TCRdb to the mid-2010s). Looking at the study overall: In model experiments, template switching captured roughly one uniquely barcoded TCR beta cDNA molecule for every two T cells. To track age-related changes in TCR beta repertoire diversity, the study relied on deep sequencing normalized with unique cDNA molecular identifiers. The donors were divided into four age groups: young (average about 16 years), middle-aged (approximately 42), aged (approximately 62) and long-lived (more than 75). To avoid experimental bias, donors of different ages were distributed randomly across sequencing lanes. For two donors (one aged 18 to 29 and one aged 80 or older), the study analyzed two additional independent replicas of 1 million unique cDNA reads from the same blood draw.

Libraries were made using 5' RACE. For sequencing, an Illumina HiSeq 2500 was employed. A second PCR of roughly 7 to 12 cycles was run with a J-beta primer mix and a sample-barcoded 5' primer. A unique molecular identifier was introduced onto each TCR beta cDNA molecule by a template-switch 5' adaptor carrying 12 random nucleotides. Each sample yielded at least 3 million CDR3-containing paired-end reads. First-strand cDNA synthesis was performed from all RNA using the Mint cDNA synthesis kit, with priming by a TRBC-specific oligonucleotide. Following uracil-DNA glycosylase treatment, a first 18-cycle PCR with universal primers M1SS and BC2_uni_R was performed on all cDNA. The authors processed their data as follows. Normalization of each sample was performed by random selection of 1 million high-quality reads, each carrying a distinct molecular identifier. Instead of being binned into consensus sequences, reads with shared molecular identifiers were discarded. MiTCR, set to a Q25 quality threshold and the strictest error-elimination algorithm, was used for CDR3 identification, clonotype clustering and error correction. A nonparametric unseen species model with Euler transformation was used to estimate lower-bound total TCR beta diversity. The public sequencing data were trimmed at Q25 with fastp and processed into clonotypes with MiXCR by TCRdb, which kept only in-frame beta chains. Rows are unified per CDR3 protein, each entry keeping the most common DNA and genes. None of the V and J calls come from the authors' own analysis; TCRdb made them. This sample comprises around 1.5 million distinct CDR3 sequences, around 55% of them detected only once. 6.5% to 8.5% of the sample goes to the ten largest clones.

The investigation overall reported the following: The long-lived group showed more naive CD4+ T cells, fewer expanded clones and increased TCR diversity than the aged group, suggesting age selection. Donor CMV infection status was unknown, potentially confounding age-related changes in expanded clonotypes. Total diversity estimates from one million sequenced T cells were considered lower bounds and underestimates. There was a strong correlation between observed TCR beta diversity and the percentage of naive T cells measured by flow cytometry. As age increased, observed TCR beta diversity per million T cells dropped in a roughly linear way, and a significant reduction was already evident by age about 40. Conclusive comparison of naive and antigen-experienced compartments was prevented by the profiling of bulk unsorted PBMCs.

The donors were roughly 38 Caucasian individuals from Russia, aged roughly 6 to 100 years, who were systemically healthy. Around 10 milliliters of peripheral blood were collected from each donor into EDTA-treated Vacutainer tubes. PBMCs were isolated by Ficoll-Paque density-gradient centrifugation, with at least 6 million obtained per sample. Trizol reagent was used to extract total RNA from the PBMCs, yielding at least 5.5 micrograms per sample. The percentages of naive CD45RAhigh/CD27high T cells were determined by flow cytometry on a PBMC aliquot from every donor. As for this clonotype: This clone's antigen is unknown. Base qualities are not at hand, and no much larger clone is one base apart.

This sequence originates from a young man in good health. The sequenced sample was blood.

The CDR3 loop reads CSARVGTGGSADTQYF. The nucleotide sequence is TGCAGTGCTAGAGTAGGGACAGGGGGCTCCGCAGATACGCAGTATTTT. Here the chain combines TRBV20-1 and TRBJ2-3; 12 of the junction bases match TRBD1. Here V drops 1 base and J drops 4 bases, and the junction holds 6 bases not matched to any gene. CDR1 and CDR2 are drawn from the germline V gene (reference sequence): DFQATT, SNEGSKA. The CDR3 holds 16 amino acids from the cysteine to the phenylalanine. The sequence is cut down to CDR3 DNA, 48 bases in frame from base 1.